A selection of T cell receptor beta chains follows, all from one sample in a study of beta chain features in type 1 diabetes. Libraries were prepared by immunoSEQ multiplex PCR; TCRdb keeps only in-frame clonotypes and omits some of them. The profile shows 350,000 or so clones, 15% to 20% of them singletons. The sequencing sample was made of naive CD4+ T cells from blood. Every receptor here comes from a woman aged 18-29 years in good health. The CDR3 runs from the conserved cysteine through the conserved F or W. D genes are given only for firm matches. Only some rows state a clone size, as once, few, many or a class for expanded clones.

>TRBV5-1|TRBJ2-1|.|few
TGCGCCAGCAGCTTGGTAGTTAGCGACGATGAGCAGTTCTTC
CASSLVVSDDEQFF
>TRBV5-1|TRBJ2-6|.|.
TGCGCCAGCAGCTTTCGGACTCTTTCTGGGGCCAACGTCCTGACTTTC
CASSFRTLSGANVLTF
>TRBV5-1|TRBJ1-3|.|.
TGCGCCAGCAGCTCGGAGGGGACTGGAAACACCATATATTTT
CASSSEGTGNTIYF
>TRBV4-1|TRBJ2-7|TRBD2|.
TGCGCCAGCAGCCAAGGGACTAGCGGGATTTACTCCTACGAGCAGTACTTC
CASSQGTSGIYSYEQYF
>TRBV6-5|TRBJ1-1|TRBD1|few
TGTGCCAGCAGACTCACCGGGACAGGGAACACTGAAGCTTTCTTT
CASRLTGTGNTEAFF
>TRBV16|TRBJ2-7|TRBD2|.
TGTGCCAGCAGCCAAAGGAGCGGGGGGGCCTACGAGCAGTACTTC
CASSQRSGGAYEQYF
>TRBV6-1|TRBJ2-1|TRBD2|.
TGTGCCAGCAGTGAATCTAGCGGGGCGGATGAGCAGTTCTTC
CASSESSGADEQFF
>TRBV11-2|TRBJ1-6|.|.
TGTGCCAGCAGCCAAGCCGGGACACACAATTCACCCCTCCACTTT
CASSQAGTHNSPLHF
>TRBV5-1|TRBJ2-7|.|.
TGCGCCAGCAGCTTGGAGGACTCCGAGCAGTACTTC
CASSLEDSEQYF
>TRBV11-1|TRBJ2-5|.|.
TGTGCCAGCAGCCTACAGGTACAGGATGAGACCCAGTACTTC
CASSLQVQDETQYF